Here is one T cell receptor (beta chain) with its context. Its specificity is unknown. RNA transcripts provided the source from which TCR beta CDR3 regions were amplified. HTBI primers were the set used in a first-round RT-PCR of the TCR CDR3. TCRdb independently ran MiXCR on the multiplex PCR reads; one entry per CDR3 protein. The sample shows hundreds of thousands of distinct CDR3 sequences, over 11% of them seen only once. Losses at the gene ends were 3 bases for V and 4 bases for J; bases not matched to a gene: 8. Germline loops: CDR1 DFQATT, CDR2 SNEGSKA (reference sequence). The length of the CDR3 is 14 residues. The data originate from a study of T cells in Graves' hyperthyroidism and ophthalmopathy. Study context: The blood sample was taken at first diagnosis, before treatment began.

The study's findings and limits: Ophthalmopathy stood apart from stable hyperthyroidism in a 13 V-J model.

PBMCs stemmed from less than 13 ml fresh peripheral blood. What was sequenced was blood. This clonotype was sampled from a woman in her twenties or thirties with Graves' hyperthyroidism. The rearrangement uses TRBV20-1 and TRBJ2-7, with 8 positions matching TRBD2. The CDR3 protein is CSARGLDLSYEQYF. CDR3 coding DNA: TGCAGTGCTAGGGGACTAGACCTATCGTACGAGCAGTACTTC.